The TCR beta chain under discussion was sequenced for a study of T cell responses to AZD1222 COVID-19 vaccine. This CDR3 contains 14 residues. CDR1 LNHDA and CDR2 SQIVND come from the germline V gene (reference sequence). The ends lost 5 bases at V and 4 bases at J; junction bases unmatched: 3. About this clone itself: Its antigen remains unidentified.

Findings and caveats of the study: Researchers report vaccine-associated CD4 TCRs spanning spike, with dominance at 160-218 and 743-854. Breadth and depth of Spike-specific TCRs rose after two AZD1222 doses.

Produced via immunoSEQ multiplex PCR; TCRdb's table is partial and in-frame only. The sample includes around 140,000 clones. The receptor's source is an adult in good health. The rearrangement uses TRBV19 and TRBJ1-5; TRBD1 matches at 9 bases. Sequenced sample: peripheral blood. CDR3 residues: CASSDRGDNQPQHF. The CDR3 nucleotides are TGTGCCAGTAGTGACAGGGGGGATAATCAGCCCCAGCATTTT.